A single sample is the source of the 17 T cell receptor beta chains below, sequenced in a study of CD8 T cell repertoires and HIV-1 epitope variants. Method: immunoSEQ multiplex PCR; TCRdb's copy keeps in-frame clones and lacks some. In the table there are tens of thousands of clones, around 67% of which are singletons. Sequenced: uncultured baseline CD8+ T cells from peripheral blood mononuclear cells (PBMCs). The receptors here all came from a male donor with HIV.

V is TRBV5-1 and J is TRBJ2-7; D gene uncertain. The CDR3 has 12 amino acids. The V end was cut by 0 bases, the J end by 7 bases, with 8 bases between. Looked up from germline, CDR1 is SGHRS and CDR2 is YFSETQ. The CDR3 reads CASSLEGIEQYF. For the CDR3, the DNA is TGCGCCAGCAGCTTGGAAGGGATTGAGCAGTACTTC.

This clone turned up a few times. The CDR3 is CASSEAQGGGVYNEQFF. The DNA of the CDR3 is TGTGCCAGCAGTGAAGCGCAGGGCGGGGGAGTGTACAATGAGCAGTTCTTC. The J gene is TRBJ2-1, the V gene TRBV6-1, with TRBD2 matching 7 bases. Germline trimming cut 0 bases from V and 4 bases from J; bases unmatched to any gene: 9. The CDR3 runs 17 residues. CDR1 is MNHNS, CDR2 SASEGT, per germline.

The rearrangement joins TRBV5-1 to TRBJ1-4; no clear D gene. Germline loops: CDR1 SGHRS, CDR2 YFSETQ. The CDR3 loop spans 15 amino acids. The V gene lost 4 bases and the J gene lost 0 bases, with 10 bases spanning the gap. The CDR3 DNA follows: TGCGCCAGCAGCCCCCAAGGATCAACTAATGAAAAACTGTTTTTT. Protein sequence: CASSPQGSTNEKLFF.

The chain joins TRBV5-4 to TRBJ1-1; the D is unclear. V lost 5 bases and J lost 9, with 14 bases in between. Germline V CDR1 and CDR2: SGHNT, YYREEE (reference sequence). The CDR3 runs 12 residues. CDR3 bases: TGTGCCAGCAGTTCCACAGCCGGAAAAGCTTTCTTT. Amino acids: CASSSTAGKAFF.

The V call is TRBV29-1, the J call TRBJ2-2; 14 bases line up with TRBD2. In germline, CDR1 is SQVTM, CDR2 ANQGSEA. The CDR3 extends over 16 amino acids. Trimming removed 7 bases from V and 4 bases from J; junction bases left unmatched: 8. CDR3: CSARGLAGVSTGELFF. The CDR3, as DNA: TGCAGCGCAAGGGGACTAGCGGGAGTATCCACCGGGGAGCTGTTTTTT.

This clone was found a few times. CDR3 amino acids: CASSRDFNEQFF. The CDR3 nucleotides read TGTGCCAGCAGCCGGGACTTCAATGAGCAGTTCTTC. The rearrangement links TRBV5-8 to TRBJ2-1; weak D call: TRBD2 (6 bases). Germline V CDR1 and CDR2: SGHTS, YDEGEE. Deletions cut 4 bases from V and 6 bases from J, with 8 bases between. The CDR3 is 12 residues long.

The V call is TRBV23-1, the J call TRBJ1-2; 7 bases align to TRBD1. TRBV23-1 has ORF status, its function being uncertain. The CDR3 sequence is 15 residues long. Trimming took 4 bases from V and 5 from J; bases not matched to a gene: 10. The CDR3 nucleotides read TGCGCCAGCAGTCGGGCGAGACAGGGAAAATATGGCTACACCTTC. As protein: CASSRARQGKYGYTF.

A single count supports this clone. The V gene is TRBV28, the J gene TRBJ1-2, with a tentative D call TRBD1 (5 bases). V lost 5 bases, J lost 4 bases, and 11 bases lay in between. Germline V lookup: CDR1 MDHEN, CDR2 SYDVKM. This CDR3 has 13 amino acids. The DNA for the CDR3 is TGTGCCAGCAGTCCCAGGGCGTCCTATGGCTACACCTTC. This translates into CASSPRASYGYTF.

This clone was seen a single time. The rearrangement links TRBV28 to TRBJ2-2; the D is unclear. CDR1 and CDR2 (germline): MDHEN, SYDVKM. This CDR3 has 18 amino acids. The germline V and J ends were trimmed by 5 bases and 1 base, with 20 bases remaining between them. This CDR3 is CASSAGVRNIKNTGELFF. As DNA, the CDR3 is TGTGCCAGCAGTGCCGGCGTGCGGAACATAAAGAACACCGGGGAGCTGTTTTTT.

The genes are TRBV27 and TRBJ2-2; TRBD2 matches at 8 bases. Germline V gene data show CDR1 as MNHEY and CDR2 as SMNVEV (reference sequence). There are 14 residues in the CDR3. Trimming removed 7 bases from V and 5 bases from J; junction bases left unmatched: 6. CDR3 sequence reads: CASTFRGGTGELFF. The DNA of the CDR3 is TGTGCCAGCACCTTTCGGGGGGGGACCGGGGAGCTGTTTTTT.

The chain joins TRBV6-5 to TRBJ2-1, with 8 bases aligning to TRBD2. The CDR3 consists of 15 residues. V lost 6 bases and J lost 10; bases outside the gene matches: 14. Germline CDR1 is MNHEY and CDR2 is SVGAGI. In nucleotides, the CDR3 is TGTGCCAGCAGCTCCCTTGCCGGGGGGGTTGAGGAGCAGTTCTTC. This codes for CASSSLAGGVEEQFF.

V is TRBV19 and J is TRBJ2-3, with D possibly being TRBD1 (5 bases). The CDR3 has 14 amino acids. Germline V gene lookup returns CDR1 LNHDA and CDR2 SQIVND (reference sequence). Deletions cut 7 bases from V and 2 bases from J, with 13 bases between. The CDR3 sequence is CASTLGLTTDTQYF. DNA of the CDR3: TGTGCCAGTACCCTGGGGCTAACCACAGATACGCAGTATTTT. Full variable domain (outside the CDR3, taken from reference TRBV19 and TRBJ2-3): DGGITQSPKYLFRKEGQNVTLSCEQNLNHDAMYWYRQDPGQGLRLIYYSQIVNDFQKGDIAEGYSVSREKKESFPLTVTSAQKNPTAFYLCASTLGLTTDTQYFGPGTRLTVL.

The chain combines TRBV18 with TRBJ1-3; D is uncertain. Between the trimmed V and J ends, which lost 3 bases and 4 bases, there was a span of 25 bases. Germline CDR1 and CDR2: KGHSH and LQKENI. This CDR3 spans 19 amino acids. CDR3 sequence (DNA): TGTGCCAGCTCACCGAAGGGCTACGTTACAGATTTCGAAGGAAACACCATATATTTT. It yields the protein CASSPKGYVTDFEGNTIYF.

This clone came up a few times. This chain links TRBV28 with TRBJ1-5, with a weak D call TRBD1 (5 bases). With 5 bases removed from V and 6 bases from J, the gap between germline ends came to 20 bases. The CDR3 sequence is 16 residues long. Germline CDR1 is MDHEN and CDR2 is SYDVKM. The CDR3 nucleotides are TGTGCCAGCAGTGACCACCAGGGCCCAGCAGGTCAGCCCCAGCATTTT. Its protein product is CASSDHQGPAGQPQHF.

This clone was seen a few times. The CDR3 region has the DNA TGTGCCAGCAGCTTAGAGACATGGGATGGCTACACCTTC. Translation gives CASSLETWDGYTF. This chain joins TRBV7-9 and TRBJ1-2; D not certain. This CDR3 region has 13 residues. The V and J ends lost 1 base and 6 bases respectively, with 9 bases between them. Per the germline V gene, CDR1 is SEHNR and CDR2 is FQNEAQ (reference sequence).

The chain recombines TRBV15 with TRBJ1-2, with 8 bases matching TRBD1. The CDR3 is 15 amino acids. V gave up 1 base and J gave up 2 bases; unmatched junction bases: 3. From germline, CDR1 is LNHNV and CDR2 YYDKDF (reference sequence). The CDR3 loop is CATSRVGTGNYGYTF. CDR3 sequence (DNA): TGTGCCACCAGCAGAGTAGGGACAGGCAACTATGGCTACACCTTC.

The gene calls are TRBV7-8 and TRBJ2-7; D might be TRBD1 or TRBD2, each matching 5 bases. V shed 4 bases and J shed 4 bases, with 14 bases lying between them. Germline V gene lookup returns CDR1 SGHVS and CDR2 FQNEAQ. The length of the CDR3 is 14 residues. CDR3 coding DNA: TGTGCCAGCAGCTCCGGGGCCTCTTATTACGAGCAGTACTTC. Its translation: CASSSGASYYEQYF.